The source of this T cell receptor beta chain is a study of blood T cell repertoires in COVID-19 (dated by TCRdb to the early 2020s). About the full investigation: Samples covering the acute and convalescent phases of COVID-19 were provided by collaborators in the United States, Italy and Spain. The material from the prospective study consisted of cDNA or gDNA derived from T cells, B-cell-depleted T cells, or PBMCs. The dataset comprised deeply sampled blood TCRbeta repertoires from subjects exposed to, actively infected with, or recovered from COVID-19. The repertoires were made available in a free public database intended to serve as a resource for research on the immune response to SARS-CoV-2. Samples came from the ongoing ImmuneRACE study (first 160 participants) plus 1,254 subjects from 6 global collaborators. Sample metadata almost always included a de-identified subject ID, COVID-19 status, age in years and sex. Where available, HLA class I and class II types were obtained from metadata supplied by the sample provider rather than from assay-based typing. The paper as a whole reports these results and caveats: Clinical and demographic metadata were provided uncurated, with the amount varying by source and participant.

Concerning this clone: Its antigen is still unknown. Within one base of it there is no much larger clone, and no base qualities were kept.

In the germline V gene (reference sequence), CDR1 corresponds to DFQATT and CDR2 to SNEGSKA. Spanning cysteine to phenylalanine, the CDR3 consists of 14 amino acids. Just CDR3 DNA is preserved here, 42 bases in frame from base 1. Trimming at the junction amounts to 3 bases on V and 5 bases on J, and the germline ends lie 11 bases apart. The immunoSEQ Assay, a bias-controlled multiplex PCR, was used to amplify TCRbeta CDR3 regions from genomic DNA. The authors' analysis ran thus. The number of nucleated cells in each sample was estimated from the amplification of reference gene primers within the assay. To quantify the absolute abundance of each unique TCRbeta CDR3 rearrangement, sequence reads were collapsed and filtered. For each sample, productive Simpson clonality was calculated as the square root of Simpson's diversity index across productive rearrangements. In its TCRdb copy, this immuneACCESS table keeps in-frame sequences only and misses some clones. Where compared with another copy, unresolved V genes explain less than half of these, and the others have no known cause. The V and J calls and clone size were taken over from that table, and D and trimming were inferred from the DNA. Recorded for this sample are 180,000 or so clones; roughly nine tenths of them occurred a single time. The top ten hold over 2% of the sample.

Participants in the prospective study were aged about 18 to 95 years, lived in 24 United States geographic areas, and enrolled through a virtual design. Cohort assignment in the prospective study relied on participant-reported clinical history from a screening survey and a study questionnaire. Each participant in the prospective study had whole blood, serum and a nasopharyngeal or oropharyngeal swab collected by mobile phlebotomists. Over a roughly two-month period, participants in the prospective study had the option of providing additional blood draws and questionnaires. Before DNA extraction, prospective study blood samples were shipped either frozen or at room temperature.

Material for sequencing was PBMCs or T cells enriched from blood (not recorded which). The rearrangement joined TRBV20-1 to TRBJ1-6, with TRBD1 as a weak D call on 5 bases. The receptor was derived from a woman aged 40 to 50 with acute COVID-19. The DNA is as follows: TGCAGTGCTAGTTCCGGACAAAATAATTCACCCCTCCACTTT. Its protein is CSASSGQNNSPLHF.